This TCR beta chain was captured by sequencing in a study of early T cells in non-severe SARS-CoV-2 infection. The wider study: Sequencing was performed on bulk RNA from unsorted whole blood, leaving chains unpaired. Findings and limits, study-wide: Lookups in VDJdb leaned toward anti-spike CD8 responses and missed private and CD4 specificities.

TCRdb ran MiXCR on the 5' RACE reads and lists one entry per CDR3 protein. The sample consists of fewer than 85,000 distinct CDR3 sequences, roughly 14% of them appearing once. A few counts support this clonotype. Its matching antigen is unknown. Germline V gene sequence: CDR1 KGHSH, CDR2 LQKENI. The germline V and J ends were trimmed by 0 bases and 2 bases, with 11 bases remaining between them. The CDR3 sequence is 15 residues long. This TCR was recovered from an adult who was a healthcare worker with PCR-confirmed SARS-CoV-2 infection or an uninfected control (not recorded which). V is TRBV18 and J is TRBJ2-7; a weak D match, TRBD2 (6 bases). Source: whole blood, taken at baseline. CDR3 loop: CASSPPTSRPYEQYF. CDR3 DNA sequence: TGTGCCAGCTCACCACCTACTAGCCGTCCCTACGAGCAGTACTTC.